This T cell receptor (beta chain) emerged from a study of PD-1 blockade in classical Hodgkin lymphoma. The junction had 9 bases not matched to a gene; V was cut back by 3 bases and J by 8 bases. Germline V gene lookup returns CDR1 SGHNT and CDR2 YENEEA. CDR3 length: 15 amino acids. Study observations and caveats: Relapsed/refractory patients reportedly had the lowest baseline TCR diversity, below newly diagnosed patients, who were below healthy donors. Similar baseline diversity was found in complete responders and newly diagnosed patients. Whereas CD4+ TCR diversity had risen significantly by C4D1, CD8+ TCR diversity had not. Patients who began taking nivolumab under 1 year after ASCT were left out.

Sequencing was performed with immunoSEQ multiplex PCR; in TCRdb, only in-frame clones are kept and a portion is missing. The data contain approximately 84,000 clones, 75% to 85% of them singletons. This clone has a single count. Antigen specificity is unknown. Time point given: cycle 4 day 1 (C4D1), after 5 to 7 weeks of nivolumab. There was relapse after autologous stem cell transplantation in every patient, and there was variation in brentuximab vedotin exposure. Specimen: peripheral blood mononuclear cells (PBMCs), collected before the fourth cycle of nivolumab. The receptor's source is a human donor with classical Hodgkin lymphoma. The chain links TRBV11-3 to TRBJ2-1; 8 nucleotides line up with TRBD2. The CDR3 DNA reads TGTGCCAGCAGCTTTGGACAGCGGGAGTTCGATGAGCAGTTCTTC. Translation: CASSFGQREFDEQFF.